Sequencing of this TCR beta chain was carried out in a study of blood T cell repertoires in COVID-19 (TCRdb year 2020). Notes on the research overall: The collaborator samples originated in the United States, Italy and Spain and spanned the acute and convalescent phases of COVID-19. The samples were drawn from the first 160 participants of the ongoing ImmuneRACE study and from more than 1,000 subjects provided by 6 global collaborators. A de-identified subject ID, COVID-19 status, age in years and sex were almost always included in the sample metadata. The repertoires were released in a freely available public database intended as a resource for research on the immune response to SARS-CoV-2. Deeply sampled blood TCRbeta repertoires from subjects exposed to, actively infected with, or recovered from COVID-19 were included in the dataset. The prospective study material was composed of cDNA or gDNA derived from T cells, B-cell-depleted T cells, or PBMCs. Where available, HLA class I and class II types were obtained from metadata supplied by the sample provider rather than from assay-based typing.

In the case of this clone: The antigen it recognizes is unknown. The record has no base qualities; no much larger clone is one base away.

Participants in the prospective study were enrolled through a virtual design, were aged about 18 to 89 years, and lived in under 25 United States geographic areas. Cohort assignment in the prospective study relied on participant-reported clinical history from a screening survey and a study questionnaire. For ImmuneRACE Cohort 3, a participant was defined as recovered based on two consecutive negative NP/OP PCR tests, clearance by a healthcare professional, or resolution of symptoms. Each participant in the prospective study had whole blood, serum and a nasopharyngeal or oropharyngeal swab collected by mobile phlebotomists. Additional blood draws and questionnaires over an approximately two-month period could optionally be provided by prospective study participants. Before DNA extraction, blood samples from the prospective study were shipped at room temperature or frozen. Study-wide findings and limitations: Clinical and demographic metadata were provided uncurated, with the amount varying by source and participant.

CDR1 KGHSH and CDR2 LQKENI are derived from the germline V gene. Measured from the cysteine to the phenylalanine, the CDR3 is 14 residues long. The read is trimmed to its CDR3 DNA, 42 bases read in frame from base 1. V loses 4 bases at its end and J loses 2 bases; junction bases beyond the gene matches: 1. The immunoSEQ Assay, a bias-controlled multiplex PCR, was used to amplify TCRbeta CDR3 regions from genomic DNA. In the original analysis: The number of nucleated cells in each sample was estimated from the amplification of reference gene primers within the assay. To quantify the absolute abundance of each unique TCRbeta CDR3 rearrangement, sequence reads were collapsed and filtered. For each sample, productive Simpson clonality was calculated by taking the square root of Simpson's diversity index across productive rearrangements. Sourced from immuneACCESS, this table was stored by TCRdb with only in-frame sequences that have V and J called. A share of the clones is absent; for the studies checked, an unresolved V gene accounts for under half, and the remainder has no known explanation. The DNA gave D and trimming, while V, J and clone size come from that table. This sample has 150,000 to 200,000 clones in its table, and more than 70% of those were observed once. The ten top clones hold around 8.6% of the sample.

The sequenced material came from PBMCs or T cells enriched from blood (not recorded which). The chain joins TRBV18 to TRBJ2-1; 8 nucleotides in the junction match TRBD2. The TCR was taken from a woman in her twenties or thirties who had recovered from COVID-19. The bases are TGTGCCAGCTCACACGGGAGGGCCTACAATGAGCAGTTCTTC. It specifies CASSHGRAYNEQFF.